This T cell receptor beta chain was sequenced in a study of CD8+CD57+ T cells in acquired aplastic anemia. Study findings and constraints: Patients and controls were found to share more than 25 CD8+ CDR3 sequences.

As to this clonotype: Its matching antigen is unknown.

Patients sequenced had flow cytometry evidence of CD8+CD57+ cell expansion. This CDR3 has 14 amino acids. Unmatched junction bases numbered 12, after V lost 0 bases and J lost 11 bases. The V gene's germline CDR1 is DFQATT and CDR2 SNEGSKA (reference sequence). TCR beta VDJ and CDR3 profiling used genomic DNA as template. TCRdb redid the calling of the reads with MiXCR, one entry per CDR3 protein. The sample lists roughly 260,000 distinct CDR3 sequences, more than 40% occurring once. Sequenced material: sorted CD4+, CD8+, or CD8+CD57+ T cells (not recorded which) from PBMCs. The sequence derives from a human donor with aplastic anemia. J is TRBJ1-1 and V is TRBV20-1; TRBD1 agrees at 7 bases. The DNA of the CDR3 is TGCAGTGCTAGAGATTACGTCCAAGGGGGCTACGCTTTCTTT. Translation: CSARDYVQGGYAFF.